The 18 T cell receptor beta chains below come from one sample, sequenced in a study of beta chain features in type 1 diabetes. General observations from the study: When Type 1 diabetes patients were examined, their TCRB CDR3s proved moderately but significantly shorter in all four CD4+ subsets.

No antigen has been assigned to these receptors. What was sequenced were expressed TCRB transcripts, since all of the isolated RNA had been reverse transcribed. Only in-frame clones appear in the TCRdb table, and some are missing; sequencing was by immunoSEQ multiplex PCR. The sample records 150,000 to 200,000 clones, approximately 62% being singletons. Sequenced input: naive CD4+ T cells from blood. All receptors come from a man aged 30 to 39 with type 1 diabetes.

The chain combines TRBV5-1 with TRBJ1-2; D not resolved. Germline loops: CDR1 SGHRS, CDR2 YFSETQ. Trimming removed 5 bases from V and 4 bases from J, with 12 bases in between. The CDR3 is 13 amino acids. The CDR3 loop is CASSRTDLYGYTF. In DNA form, the CDR3 reads TGCGCCAGCAGTCGGACGGACCTCTATGGCTACACCTTC.

This clone was observed a handful of times. The chain uses TRBV29-1 and TRBJ2-2, with TRBD1 as a possible D gene (6 bases). The CDR3 length is 14 residues. Germline lookup yields CDR1 SQVTM and CDR2 ANQGSEA. V lost 5 bases to trimming and J lost 0 bases, with 10 bases between them. DNA of the CDR3: TGCAGCGTTACAGGGCCCACGAACACCGGGGAGCTGTTTTTT. Translation: CSVTGPTNTGELFF.

The chain couples TRBV27 to TRBJ2-5; 12 bases agree with TRBD1. CDR3 size: 14 residues. With V trimmed by 7 bases and J by 5 bases, 5 bases remained unmatched. Looked up from germline, CDR1 is MNHEY and CDR2 is SMNVEV (reference sequence). In nucleotides, the CDR3 is TGTGCCAGCAAACGGGACAGGGGGCCGGAGACCCAGTACTTC. Protein product: CASKRDRGPETQYF.

This clone has more than one count but fewer than ten. The chain carries TRBV25-1 and TRBJ1-6, with D possibly matching TRBD1 (6 bases). The CDR3 spans 16 residues. Trimming removed 0 bases from V and 7 bases from J, with 13 bases in between. CDR1 is MGHDK and CDR2 is SYGVNS in the germline V gene. The CDR3 DNA is TGTGCCAGCAGTGAATATCAGGGGTTGGGGAATTCACCCCTCCACTTT. Translating gives CASSEYQGLGNSPLHF.

The V call is TRBV5-1, the J call TRBJ2-1; TRBD1 matches at 7 bases. J was trimmed by 3 bases and V by 3 bases; bases with no gene match: 3. The germline gives CDR1 SGHRS, CDR2 YFSETQ. This CDR3 has 14 residues. CDR3 nucleotides: TGCGCCAGCAGCTGGACAGGCGACTACAATGAGCAGTTCTTC. Translating gives CASSWTGDYNEQFF.

This clone has more than one count but fewer than ten. The chain recombines TRBV6-6 with TRBJ2-5, with 12 bases identical to TRBD1. V dropped 5 bases and J dropped 5; count of bases not matched to a gene: 6. CDR3 size: 15 residues. From germline, CDR1 is MNHNY and CDR2 SVGAGI (reference sequence). The CDR3 loop is CASSRGQGAGETQYF. CDR3 in DNA: TGTGCCAGCAGTCGGGGACAGGGGGCCGGCGAGACCCAGTACTTC.

The chain carries TRBV18 and TRBJ2-3, with TRBD1 as a possible D gene (6 bases). Per germline, CDR1 KGHSH and CDR2 LQKENI. V gave up 2 bases and J gave up 6 bases, with 12 bases separating them. The CDR3 covers 14 residues. DNA of the CDR3: TGTGCCAGCTCACCATCAGGGGCATTCGATACGCAGTATTTT. Its translation: CASSPSGAFDTQYF.

The chain links TRBV30 to TRBJ2-3; D ambiguous. V lost 1 base, J lost 0 bases, and 5 bases lay in between. The CDR3 sequence is 13 residues long. Germline-derived CDR1 and CDR2 are GTSNPN and SVGIG (reference sequence). CDR3 sequence reads: CAWSAASTDTQYF. The CDR3 DNA sequence: TGTGCCTGGAGTGCGGCTAGCACAGATACGCAGTATTTT.

This chain links TRBV5-1 with TRBJ2-3, with D maybe TRBD1 (6 bases). The CDR3 loop spans 15 amino acids. V was shortened by 1 base and J by 3 bases, with 12 bases between the two germline ends. CDR1 and CDR2 (germline): SGHRS, YFSETQ. CDR3 coding DNA: TGCGCCAGCAGCTTGTTGAGGCAGGGGACAGATACGCAGTATTTT. It encodes CASSLLRQGTDTQYF.

The gene calls are TRBV4-3 and TRBJ2-7; tentative D call: TRBD2 (5 bases). The CDR3 is made up of 13 amino acids. Germline CDR1 is LGHNA and CDR2 is YSLEER. V was pared by 4 bases and J by 2 bases, with 9 bases between. CDR3 protein: CASSRTRTYEQYF. In DNA, the CDR3 is TGCGCCAGCAGCCGTACTAGAACCTACGAGCAGTACTTC.

The V gene is TRBV5-1, the J gene TRBJ2-1, with TRBD1 identical over 8 bases. CDR1 and CDR2 from the germline V gene are SGHRS and YFSETQ. The length of the CDR3 is 15 residues. V shed 6 bases and J 5 bases; nucleotides not matched to a gene: 10. CDR3: CASNEGTGNNNEQFF. The DNA for the CDR3 is TGCGCCAGCAACGAAGGGACAGGAAACAACAATGAGCAGTTCTTC.

This rearrangement joins TRBV5-1 to TRBJ2-5; tentatively, D is TRBD1 or TRBD2 (5 bases each). Germline CDR1 SGHRS, CDR2 YFSETQ. The CDR3 extends over 15 amino acids. V was trimmed by 0 bases and J by 0 bases, leaving 9 bases between them. The CDR3 bases are TGCGCCAGCAGCTTGGAGGGACGGGACCAAGAGACCCAGTACTTC. The encoded protein is CASSLEGRDQETQYF.

The chain combines TRBV18 with TRBJ1-4; no clear D. The CDR3 has 15 amino acids. V lost 2 bases, J lost 3 bases, and 10 bases lay in between. Germline values: CDR1 KGHSH, CDR2 LQKENI. CDR3 region: CASSPGGVPNEKLFF. In nucleotides, the CDR3 is TGTGCCAGCTCACCAGGCGGGGTGCCTAATGAAAAACTGTTTTTT.

The rearrangement links TRBV14 to TRBJ1-6, with D perhaps TRBD1 (6 bases). The CDR3 loop spans 15 amino acids. The germline V gene has CDR1 SGHDN and CDR2 FVKESK. Trimming removed 4 bases at V and 8 bases at J, with 15 bases between. The CDR3 coding sequence is TGTGCCAGCAGCCCCATCCAGGGGACCTATTCACCCCTCCACTTT. This sequence encodes CASSPIQGTYSPLHF.

This clone has only a few counts. The chain couples TRBV30 to TRBJ2-3; no clear D gene. V shed 4 bases and J shed 5 bases, with 16 bases lying between them. The CDR3 covers 14 residues. Germline V lookup: CDR1 GTSNPN, CDR2 SVGIG (reference sequence). CDR3 coding DNA: TGTGCCTGGATCGTACACGACCGGAGAGATACGCAGTATTTT. Protein product: CAWIVHDRRDTQYF.

This chain joins TRBV19 and TRBJ2-3, with D possibly being TRBD1 or TRBD2 (5 bases each). CDR3 length: 14 amino acids. Germline CDR1 LNHDA, CDR2 SQIVND (reference sequence). Trimming stripped 6 bases from V and 3 bases from J, with 13 bases between. CDR3 DNA: TGTGCCAGTAGCTCGCCGGGGACGACAGATACGCAGTATTTT. Translation: CASSSPGTTDTQYF.

V is TRBV30 and J is TRBJ2-5; 12 bases match TRBD2. V lost 4 bases to trimming and J lost 4 bases; unmatched junction nucleotides: 4. The CDR3 sequence is 14 residues long. Germline CDR1 GTSNPN, CDR2 SVGIG (reference sequence). The CDR3 protein is CAWTSGGAVETQYF. The CDR3 DNA reads TGTGCCTGGACTAGCGGGGGGGCTGTAGAGACCCAGTACTTC.

The chain recombines TRBV25-1 with TRBJ2-5; 11 nucleotides match TRBD2. The V and J ends lost 5 bases and 4 bases, in that order; junction bases with no gene match: 0. In germline, CDR1 is MGHDK, CDR2 SYGVNS. The CDR3 runs to 13 residues. CDR3 nucleotide sequence: TGTGCCAGCAGTCTAGCGGGGGGAGAGACCCAGTACTTC. Protein sequence: CASSLAGGETQYF.